Sequencing of this TCR beta chain was carried out in a study of early T cells in non-severe SARS-CoV-2 infection. TCRdb recomputed calls from the 5' RACE reads with MiXCR, one row per CDR3 protein. The sample consists of approximately 23,000 distinct CDR3 sequences, 3.5% to 4.5% of them appearing once. In this sample, this clonotype turned up many times. The CDR3 extends over 15 amino acids. Trimming took 3 bases from V and 0 from J; bases not matched to a gene: 0. Germline CDR1 and CDR2: SGHTA and FQGTGA. The chain combines TRBV7-3 with TRBJ2-2; 8 nucleotides agree with TRBD2. The receptor was isolated from an adult who was a healthcare worker with PCR-confirmed SARS-CoV-2 infection or an uninfected control (not recorded which). The specimen sequenced was whole blood. The CDR3 loop is CASSLTSANTGELFF. The DNA of the CDR3 is TGTGCCAGCAGCTTGACTAGCGCGAACACCGGGGAGCTGTTTTTT.